Listed below are T cell receptor beta chains from one sample, sequenced in a study of beta chain features in type 1 diabetes. Sequenced by immunoSEQ multiplex PCR; TCRdb stores in-frame clones only, minus some. The table includes around 58,000 clones, over 50% detected once. Sequencing was performed on Tregs from blood. Receptors originate from a woman in her late teens or twenties in good health. The CDR3 runs from the conserved cysteine through the conserved F or W. D genes are given only for firm matches. Clone size, where shown, is once, few, many, or a class for clones that have expanded.

. TRBJ2-6 TRBD1 TRBV5-1 18 CASSSRQGPRRGANVLTF TGCGCCAGCAGCTCCCGACAGGGCCCCCGGCGGGGGGCCAACGTCCTGACTTTC
. TRBJ1-2 . TRBV5-1 12 CASSSVNRGYTF TGCGCCAGCAGCTCAGTTAATCGTGGCTACACCTTC
. TRBJ2-1 . TRBV6-4 14 CASSGQGGTNEQFF TGTGCCAGCAGCGGACAGGGAGGGACAAATGAGCAGTTCTTC
. TRBJ2-3 . TRBV6-6 12 CASSRRTDTQYF TGTGCCAGCAGCCGGAGAACAGATACGCAGTATTTT
few TRBJ2-7 TRBD2 TRBV11-2 17 CASSLTSGQRGGYEQYF TGTGCCAGCAGCCTGACTAGCGGGCAACGAGGGGGCTACGAGCAGTACTTC
few TRBJ2-7 . TRBV7-2 13 CASTSRGDKEQYF TGTGCCAGCACCAGTAGAGGGGACAAAGAGCAGTACTTC
. TRBJ1-1 . TRBV7-9 12 CASSLGAGESFF TGTGCCAGCAGCTTAGGGGCCGGGGAGTCATTCTTT
few TRBJ1-2 . TRBV7-2 12 CASSVLSLGYTF TGTGCCAGCAGCGTTCTTTCTTTGGGCTACACCTTC
few TRBJ2-7 . TRBV5-5 11 CASSTSYEQYF TGTGCCAGCAGTACAAGTTACGAGCAGTACTTC
. TRBJ2-1 TRBD2 TRBV4-2 19 CASSSGSSGGPSSYNEQFF TGTGCCAGCAGCTCGGGGTCTAGCGGGGGCCCAAGCTCCTACAATGAGCAGTTCTTC